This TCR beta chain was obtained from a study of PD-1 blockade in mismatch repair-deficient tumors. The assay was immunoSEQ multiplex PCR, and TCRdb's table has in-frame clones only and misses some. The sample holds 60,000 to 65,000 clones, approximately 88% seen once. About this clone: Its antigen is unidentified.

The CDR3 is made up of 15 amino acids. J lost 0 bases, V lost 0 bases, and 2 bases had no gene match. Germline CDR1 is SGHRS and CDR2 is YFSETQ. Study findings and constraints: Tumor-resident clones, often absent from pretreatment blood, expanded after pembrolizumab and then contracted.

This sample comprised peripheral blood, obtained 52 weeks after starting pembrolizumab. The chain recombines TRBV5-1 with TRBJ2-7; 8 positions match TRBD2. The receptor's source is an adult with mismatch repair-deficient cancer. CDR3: CASSLAREASYEQYF. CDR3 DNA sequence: TGCGCCAGCAGCTTGGCGCGGGAGGCCTCCTACGAGCAGTACTTC.